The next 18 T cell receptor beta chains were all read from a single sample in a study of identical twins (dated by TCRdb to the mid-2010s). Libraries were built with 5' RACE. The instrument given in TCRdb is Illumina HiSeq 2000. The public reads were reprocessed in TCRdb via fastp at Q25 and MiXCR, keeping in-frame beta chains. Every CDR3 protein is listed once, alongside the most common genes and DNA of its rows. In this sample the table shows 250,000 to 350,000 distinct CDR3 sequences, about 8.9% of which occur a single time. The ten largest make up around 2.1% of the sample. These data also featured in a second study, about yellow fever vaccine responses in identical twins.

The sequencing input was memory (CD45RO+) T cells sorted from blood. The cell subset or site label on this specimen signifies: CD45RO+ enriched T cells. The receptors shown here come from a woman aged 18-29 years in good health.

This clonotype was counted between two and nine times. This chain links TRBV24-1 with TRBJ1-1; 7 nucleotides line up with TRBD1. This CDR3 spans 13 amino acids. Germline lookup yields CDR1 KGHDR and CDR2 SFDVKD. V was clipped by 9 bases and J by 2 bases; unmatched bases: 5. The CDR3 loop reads CATRRQGNTEAFF. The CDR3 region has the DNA TGTGCCACCCGAAGACAGGGAAACACTGAAGCTTTCTTT.

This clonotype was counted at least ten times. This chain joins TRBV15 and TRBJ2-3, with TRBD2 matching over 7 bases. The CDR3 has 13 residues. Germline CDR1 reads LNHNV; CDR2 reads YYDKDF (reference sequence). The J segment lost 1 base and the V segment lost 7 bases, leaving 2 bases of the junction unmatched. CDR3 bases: TGTGCCACCAATGCGGGAGGCACAGATACGCAGTATTTT. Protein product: CATNAGGTDTQYF.

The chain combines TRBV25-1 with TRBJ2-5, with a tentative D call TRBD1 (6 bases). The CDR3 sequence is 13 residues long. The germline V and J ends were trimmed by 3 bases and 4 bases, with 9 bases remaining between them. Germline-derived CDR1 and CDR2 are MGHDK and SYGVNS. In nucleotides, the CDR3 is TGTGCCAGCAGTGACGAACAGGGAGAGACCCAGTACTTC. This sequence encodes CASSDEQGETQYF.

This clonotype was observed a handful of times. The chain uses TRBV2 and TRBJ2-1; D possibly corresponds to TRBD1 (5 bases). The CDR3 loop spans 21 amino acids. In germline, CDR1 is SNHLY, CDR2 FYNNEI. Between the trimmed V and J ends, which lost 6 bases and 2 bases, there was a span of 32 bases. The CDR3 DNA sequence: TGTGCCAGCAGATTCCCCGTAGGCAGGGTGTCAAACCAGCACACCTACAATGAGCAGTTCTTC. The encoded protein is CASRFPVGRVSNQHTYNEQFF.

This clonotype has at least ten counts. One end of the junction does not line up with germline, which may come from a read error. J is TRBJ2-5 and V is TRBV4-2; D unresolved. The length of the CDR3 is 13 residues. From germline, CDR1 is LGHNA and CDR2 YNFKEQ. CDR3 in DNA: TGTGCCAGCAGCCAAGCGCCTGGAGAGGCCCAGTACTTC. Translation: CASSQAPGEAQYF.

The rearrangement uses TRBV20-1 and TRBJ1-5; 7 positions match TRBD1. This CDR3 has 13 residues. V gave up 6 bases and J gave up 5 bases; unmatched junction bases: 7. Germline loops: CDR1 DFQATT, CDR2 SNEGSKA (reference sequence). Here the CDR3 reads CSASTGTDQPQHF. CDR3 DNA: TGCAGTGCCTCGACAGGGACTGATCAGCCCCAGCATTTT.

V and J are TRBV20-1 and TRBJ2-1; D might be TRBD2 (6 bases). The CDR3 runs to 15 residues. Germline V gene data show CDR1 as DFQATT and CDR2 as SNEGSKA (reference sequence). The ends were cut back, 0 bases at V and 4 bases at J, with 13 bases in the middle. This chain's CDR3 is CSARDQGLLYNEQFF. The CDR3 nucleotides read TGCAGTGCTAGAGATCAGGGACTCCTATACAATGAGCAGTTCTTC.

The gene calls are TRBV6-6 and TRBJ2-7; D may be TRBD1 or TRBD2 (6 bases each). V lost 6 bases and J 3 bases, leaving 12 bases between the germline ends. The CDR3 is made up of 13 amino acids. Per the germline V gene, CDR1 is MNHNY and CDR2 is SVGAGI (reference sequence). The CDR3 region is CASSQGTYYEQYF. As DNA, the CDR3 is TGTGCCAGCAGCCAGGGGACTTACTACGAGCAGTACTTC.

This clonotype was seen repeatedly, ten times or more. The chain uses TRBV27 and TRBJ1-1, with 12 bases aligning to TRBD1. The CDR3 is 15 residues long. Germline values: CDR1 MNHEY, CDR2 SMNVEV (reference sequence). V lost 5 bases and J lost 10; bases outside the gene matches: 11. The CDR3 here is CASSPQLGQGAGAFF. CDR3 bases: TGTGCCAGCAGTCCACAGTTGGGACAGGGGGCTGGAGCTTTCTTT.

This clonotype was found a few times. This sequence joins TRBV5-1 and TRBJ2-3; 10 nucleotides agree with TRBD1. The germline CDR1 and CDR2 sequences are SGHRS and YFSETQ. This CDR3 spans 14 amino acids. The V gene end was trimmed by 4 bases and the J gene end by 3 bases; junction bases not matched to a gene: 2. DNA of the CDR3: TGCGCCAGCAGCCGGGACAGGGGTACAGATACGCAGTATTTT. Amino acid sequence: CASSRDRGTDTQYF.

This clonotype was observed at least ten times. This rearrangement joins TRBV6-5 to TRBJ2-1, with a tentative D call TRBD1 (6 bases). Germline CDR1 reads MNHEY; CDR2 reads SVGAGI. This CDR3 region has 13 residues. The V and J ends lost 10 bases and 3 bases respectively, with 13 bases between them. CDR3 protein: CAIADSLYNEQFF. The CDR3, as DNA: TGTGCCATTGCGGACAGCCTCTACAATGAGCAGTTCTTC.

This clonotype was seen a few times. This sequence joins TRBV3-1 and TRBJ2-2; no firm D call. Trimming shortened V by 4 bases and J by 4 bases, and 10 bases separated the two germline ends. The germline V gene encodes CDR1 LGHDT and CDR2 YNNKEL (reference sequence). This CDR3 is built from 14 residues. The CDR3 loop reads CASSPKRATGELFF. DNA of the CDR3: TGTGCCAGCAGCCCTAAAAGGGCCACCGGGGAGCTGTTTTTT.

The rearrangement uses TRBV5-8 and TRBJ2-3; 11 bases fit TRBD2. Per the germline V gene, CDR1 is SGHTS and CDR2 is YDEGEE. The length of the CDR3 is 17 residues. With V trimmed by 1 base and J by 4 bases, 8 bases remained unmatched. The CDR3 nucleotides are TGTGCCAGCAGCTTGTTGGGGACTAGCGGAGGATCAGATACGCAGTATTTT. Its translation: CASSLLGTSGGSDTQYF.

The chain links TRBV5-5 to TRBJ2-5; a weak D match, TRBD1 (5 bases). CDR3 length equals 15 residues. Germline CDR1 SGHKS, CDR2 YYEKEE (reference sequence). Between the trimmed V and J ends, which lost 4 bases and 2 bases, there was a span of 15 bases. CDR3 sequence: CASSPRAGQQETQYF. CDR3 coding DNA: TGTGCCAGCAGCCCTCGGGCAGGGCAGCAAGAGACCCAGTACTTC.

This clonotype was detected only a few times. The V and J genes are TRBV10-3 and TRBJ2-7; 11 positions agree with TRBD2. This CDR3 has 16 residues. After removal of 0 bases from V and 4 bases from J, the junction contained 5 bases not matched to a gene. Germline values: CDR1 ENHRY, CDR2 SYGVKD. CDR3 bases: TGTGCCATCAGTGAGTCGAAGGCTAGCGGGAGGTACGAGCAGTACTTC. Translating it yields CAISESKASGRYEQYF.

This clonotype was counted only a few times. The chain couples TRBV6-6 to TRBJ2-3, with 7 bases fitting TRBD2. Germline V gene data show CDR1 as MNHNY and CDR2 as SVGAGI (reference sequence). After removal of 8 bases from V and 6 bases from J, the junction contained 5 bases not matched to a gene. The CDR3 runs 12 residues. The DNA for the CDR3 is TGTGCCAGCGGGGGGAGGGAGGATACGCAGTATTTT. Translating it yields CASGGREDTQYF.

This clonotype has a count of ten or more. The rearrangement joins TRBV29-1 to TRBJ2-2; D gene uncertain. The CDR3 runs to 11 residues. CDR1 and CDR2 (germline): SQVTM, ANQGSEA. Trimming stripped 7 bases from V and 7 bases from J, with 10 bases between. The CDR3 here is CSGHFYGELFF. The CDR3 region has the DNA TGCAGCGGCCACTTTTACGGGGAGCTGTTTTTT.

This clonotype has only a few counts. In nucleotides, the CDR3 is TGCAGCGTTGAAAGGACTAGCGGGGGGGCCCCAGATACGCAGTATTTT. Encoded protein: CSVERTSGGAPDTQYF. The chain employs TRBV29-1 and TRBJ2-3; 15 bases agree with TRBD2. The CDR3 covers 16 residues. CDR1 SQVTM and CDR2 ANQGSEA come from the germline V gene. The junction had 4 bases not matched to a gene; V was cut back by 2 bases and J by 4 bases.